Each of the 31 T cell receptor beta chains below was sequenced from the same sample in a study of cytomegalovirus exposure and HLA in healthy donors. 60 Vbeta and 13 Jbeta primers were used in PCR. TCRdb's table, derived via immunoSEQ multiplex PCR, lists solely in-frame clones and lacks some. Of approximately 160,000 clones listed, 84% were seen once; the top ten hold 0.38%. The sample was PBMCs. Source of these receptors: a boy younger than 10 in good health and CMV-seronegative.

This clone showed up just once. The rearrangement joins TRBV4-1 to TRBJ2-2; 9 positions agree with TRBD1. The V gene's germline CDR1 is MGHRA and CDR2 YSYEKL. V lost 4 bases and J lost 2; bases outside the gene matches: 5. This CDR3 spans 16 amino acids. CDR3 nucleotide sequence: TGCGCCAGCAGCCCACAGGGGGCAGTAAACACCGGGGAGCTGTTTTTT. Translation gives CASSPQGAVNTGELFF.

This sequence joins TRBV9 and TRBJ2-7, with TRBD2 matching over 13 bases. CDR3 size: 16 residues. Trimming removed 0 bases from V and 0 bases from J; junction bases left unmatched: 0. Germline V CDR1 and CDR2: SGDLS, YYNGEE. Written as DNA, the CDR3 is TGTGCCAGCAGCGTAGGACTAGCGGGAGGCTCCTACGAGCAGTACTTC. This gives the protein CASSVGLAGGSYEQYF.

As DNA, the CDR3 is TGTGCTAGTGGTTCGTCCTGGGGGCATAGCGGGAGGGCCGACAATGAGCAGTTCTTC. It translates to CASGSSWGHSGRADNEQFF. This chain links TRBV12-5 with TRBJ2-1, with 11 bases aligning to TRBD2. CDR1 is LGHNT and CDR2 is FRNRAP in the germline V gene. This CDR3 spans 19 amino acids. The trim removed 4 bases at V and 5 bases at J, leaving 16 bases unmatched.

This chain uses TRBV5-1 with TRBJ1-1; D possibly corresponds to TRBD1 (6 bases). Trimming left V 4 bases short and J 10 bases short, with 14 bases between. Germline CDR1 and CDR2: SGHRS and YFSETQ. The CDR3 totals 12 residues. CDR3 sequence reads: CASSPYREGAFF. CDR3 nucleotide sequence: TGCGCCAGCAGCCCATACAGGGAGGGAGCTTTCTTT.

The chain links TRBV10-3 to TRBJ2-5; 9 bases match TRBD1. TRBJ2-7 matches the DNA end more closely, so the J call is doubtful. From germline, CDR1 is ENHRY and CDR2 SYGVKD. This CDR3 has 15 amino acids. The CDR3 nucleotides are TGTGCCATCAGTGACGGACAGGGGAGCTCCTACGAGCAGTACTTC. This sequence encodes CAISDGQGSSYEQYF.

The DNA of the CDR3 is TGCGCCAGCAGCCCGAAGGGACTAGCGGGAGAATGGAGAGGCAAGAACGAGCAGTACTTC. Encoded protein: CASSPKGLAGEWRGKNEQYF. This chain connects TRBV5-1 to TRBJ2-7, with TRBD2 matching 14 bases. In germline, CDR1 is SGHRS, CDR2 YFSETQ. Trimming at V came to 4 bases and at J to 5 bases, leaving 20 bases not matched to a gene. This CDR3 is built from 20 residues. Full variable domain (outside the CDR3, taken from reference TRBV5-1 and TRBJ2-7): KAGVTQTPRYLIKTRGQQVTLSCSPISGHRSVSWYQQTPGQGLQFLFEYFSETQRNKGNFPGRFSGRQFSNSRSEMNVSTLELGDSALYLCASSPKGLAGEWRGKNEQYFGPGTRLTVT.

The V gene is TRBV6-1, the J gene TRBJ2-7, with TRBD2 identical over 9 bases. The CDR3 contains 14 residues. Germline V lookup: CDR1 MNHNS, CDR2 SASEGT. The V segment lost 6 bases and the J segment 2 bases; nucleotides outside the gene matches: 5. The CDR3 bases are TGTGCCAGCAGGCCTAGCGGGACCCCCTACGAGCAGTACTTC. This encodes CASRPSGTPYEQYF.

This clone has only a few counts. Within the sample, other DNA sequences also encode this same CDR3. The V call is TRBV28, the J call TRBJ1-2; weak D call: TRBD1 (5 bases). V gave up 3 bases and J gave up 3 bases, with 8 bases separating them. The CDR3 has 13 residues. CDR1 is MDHEN and CDR2 is SYDVKM in the germline V gene. The CDR3 DNA follows: TGTGCCAGCAGTTTGGGCAGGGACTATGGCTACACCTTC. It yields the protein CASSLGRDYGYTF.

The chain couples TRBV7-6 to TRBJ2-1, with TRBD2 identical over 10 bases. Trimming cost V 1 base and J 8 bases; bases outside gene matches: 14. The germline CDR1 and CDR2 sequences are SGHVS and FNYEAQ. The CDR3 consists of 18 residues. The CDR3 is CASSLDRMASGSRDEQFF. As DNA, the CDR3 is TGTGCCAGCAGCTTAGATCGGATGGCTAGCGGGAGTCGGGATGAGCAGTTCTTC.

The J gene is TRBJ2-3, the V gene TRBV19, with 7 positions matching TRBD2. The V segment lost 3 bases and the J segment 1 base; nucleotides outside the gene matches: 4. The CDR3 covers 15 residues. Germline CDR1 reads LNHDA; CDR2 reads SQIVND (reference sequence). This CDR3 is CASSMSSGRTDTQYF. The CDR3 nucleotides read TGTGCCAGTAGTATGAGTAGCGGGCGCACAGATACGCAGTATTTT.

Comment on this clone: The junction departs from the called germline gene at one end, perhaps through a read error. The chain carries TRBV7-9 and TRBJ1-1; D remains unclear. The CDR3 runs 13 residues. Germline assignment: CDR1 SEHNR and CDR2 FQNEAQ (reference sequence). The CDR3 coding sequence is TGTTCCAGCAGCTTAGGTATCTACACTGAAGCTTTCTTT. This translates into CSSSLGIYTEAFF.

Details on this clone: This CDR3 is also generated by other DNA sequences in the sample. The chain joins TRBV6-5 to TRBJ2-5; 9 bases agree with TRBD2. The CDR3 loop spans 15 amino acids. The germline gives CDR1 MNHEY, CDR2 SVGAGI. V dropped 6 bases and J dropped 2; count of bases not matched to a gene: 7. The chain's CDR3 is CASSRSGRPQETQYF. The CDR3 region has the DNA TGTGCCAGCAGCCGAAGCGGGAGGCCGCAAGAGACCCAGTACTTC.

J is TRBJ2-3 and V is TRBV19; D is unclear. The CDR3 runs 15 residues. Between the trimmed V and J ends, which lost 3 bases and 0 bases, there was a span of 10 bases. CDR1 is LNHDA, CDR2 SQIVND, per germline (reference sequence). CDR3 sequence reads: CASSIAGTSTDTQYF. Written as DNA, the CDR3 is TGTGCCAGTAGTATTGCTGGCACAAGCACAGATACGCAGTATTTT.

The V gene is TRBV13, the J gene TRBJ2-7, with 8 bases matching TRBD1. The CDR3 has 15 residues. The trim removed 0 bases at V and 5 bases at J, leaving 6 bases unmatched. CDR1 PRHDT and CDR2 FYEKMQ come from the germline V gene (reference sequence). CDR3 nucleotides: TGTGCCAGCAGCTTAGGAGGACAGGGTCGCCACGAGCAGTACTTC. Its protein is CASSLGGQGRHEQYF.

The J gene is TRBJ2-7, the V gene TRBV4-1; D might be TRBD1 (6 bases). The CDR3 runs 16 residues. Per germline, CDR1 MGHRA and CDR2 YSYEKL. Trimming cost V 0 bases and J 3 bases, with 15 bases left between them. The CDR3: CASSQDGLRDNYEQYF. The CDR3 DNA sequence: TGCGCCAGCAGCCAAGATGGCTTAAGGGACAACTACGAGCAGTACTTC.

This clone was counted a single time. The chain carries TRBV7-2 and TRBJ1-2; 8 bases fit TRBD1. The junction had 9 bases not matched to a gene; V was cut back by 8 bases and J by 7 bases. The CDR3 is 13 residues long. Looked up from germline, CDR1 is SGHTA and CDR2 is FQGNSA. The CDR3 DNA sequence: TGTGCCAGCTCCCGTTGGACAGGGAGTGGCTACACCTTC. Translated: CASSRWTGSGYTF.

The gene calls are TRBV4-1 and TRBJ2-1; 9 nucleotides agree with TRBD2. CDR3 length equals 19 residues. J lost 10 bases, V lost 4 bases, and 23 bases had no gene match. Germline CDR1 is MGHRA and CDR2 is YSYEKL. The CDR3 coding sequence is TGCGCCAGCAGCCCGTCGGATGGGGGGCGTAGGCGGGAGGGCCTGGAGCAGTTCTTC. It yields the protein CASSPSDGGRRREGLEQFF.

The chain employs TRBV6-5 and TRBJ2-7; TRBD2 matches at 11 bases. Looked up from germline, CDR1 is MNHEY and CDR2 is SVGAGI. The junction had 8 bases not matched to a gene; V was cut back by 6 bases and J by 4 bases. The CDR3 extends over 15 amino acids. CDR3 sequence: CASSKTSGRRYEQYF. The CDR3 DNA is TGTGCCAGCAGCAAAACTAGCGGGAGAAGGTACGAGCAGTACTTC.

This rearrangement joins TRBV19 to TRBJ2-3, with 9 nucleotides matching TRBD1. In germline, CDR1 is LNHDA, CDR2 SQIVND (reference sequence). After removal of 3 bases from V and 5 bases from J, the junction contained 6 bases not matched to a gene. The CDR3 runs 15 residues. CDR3 DNA: TGTGCCAGTAGTATCGACCAGGGACAGGGAGATACGCAGTATTTT. Its translation is CASSIDQGQGDTQYF.

The chain recombines TRBV6-5 with TRBJ1-1; weak D call: TRBD1 (6 bases). Germline loops: CDR1 MNHEY, CDR2 SVGAGI. V gave up 7 bases and J gave up 8 bases, with 17 bases separating them. The CDR3 totals 13 residues. Written as DNA, the CDR3 is TGTGCCAGCACCTACGGGAGGGGGTCCGAAGCTTTCTTT. As protein: CASTYGRGSEAFF.

The V call is TRBV27, the J call TRBJ1-1; D is ambiguous. Germline V gives CDR1 MNHEY, CDR2 SMNVEV (reference sequence). The V gene lost 5 bases and the J gene lost 2 bases, with 9 bases spanning the gap. There are 13 residues in the CDR3. CDR3: CASSLTLNTEAFF. In DNA, the CDR3 is TGTGCCAGCAGTCTCACCCTAAACACTGAAGCTTTCTTT.

The rearrangement uses TRBV6-1 and TRBJ1-4; no clear D gene. Germline assignment: CDR1 MNHNS and CDR2 SASEGT. The CDR3 has 13 residues. V lost 6 bases, J lost 8 bases, and 13 bases lay in between. The CDR3 protein is CASSGGQWEKLFF. CDR3 bases: TGTGCCAGCAGCGGAGGGCAGTGGGAAAAACTGTTTTTT.

The chain is built from TRBV5-6 and TRBJ2-7; TRBD1 matches 8 bases. V gave up 2 bases and J gave up 2 bases; unmatched junction bases: 3. The CDR3 has 14 amino acids. The germline CDR1 and CDR2 sequences are SGHDT and YYEEEE. The CDR3 is CASSFRDRTYEQYF. For the CDR3, the DNA is TGTGCCAGCAGCTTTCGGGACAGGACCTACGAGCAGTACTTC.

This chain uses TRBV28 with TRBJ1-2; TRBD1 agrees at 8 bases. J lost 4 bases, V lost 8 bases, and 6 bases had no gene match. Looked up from germline, CDR1 is MDHEN and CDR2 is SYDVKM. The CDR3 has 13 residues. CDR3 region: CASVRQGSYGYTF. The DNA for the CDR3 is TGTGCCAGCGTAAGACAGGGGTCCTATGGCTACACCTTC.

V gene TRBV28 combines with J gene TRBJ2-7; weak D call: TRBD1 (5 bases). Germline lookup yields CDR1 MDHEN and CDR2 SYDVKM. V lost 11 bases, J lost 5 bases, and 16 bases lay in between. The CDR3 runs 12 residues. The DNA of the CDR3 is TGTGCCTGGGGCAGATTGGTGAACGAGCAGTACTTC. It yields the protein CAWGRLVNEQYF. The full variable domain, in which reference TRBV28 and TRBJ2-7 provide the parts outside the CDR3, is DVKVTQSSRYLVKRTGEKVFLECVQDMDHENMFWYRQDPGLGLRLIYFSYDVKMKEKGDIPEGYSVSREKKERFSLILESASTNQTSMYLCAWGRLVNEQYFGPGTRLTVT.

V is TRBV29-1 and J is TRBJ2-3, with TRBD2 matching 16 bases. The J segment lost 5 bases and the V segment lost 7 bases, leaving 6 bases of the junction unmatched. The CDR3 is 15 amino acids. From germline, CDR1 is SQVTM and CDR2 ANQGSEA. Here the CDR3 reads CSARGTSGREDTQYF. For the CDR3, the DNA is TGCAGCGCCCGAGGGACTAGCGGGAGGGAAGATACGCAGTATTTT.

This chain uses TRBV11-2 with TRBJ2-7, with TRBD2 matching 10 bases. V gave up 1 base and J gave up 6 bases; unmatched junction bases: 3. This CDR3 comprises 14 residues. The germline CDR1 and CDR2 sequences are SGHAT and FQNNGV. The CDR3 region is CASSLVRTSGEQYF. The CDR3 region has the DNA TGTGCCAGCAGCTTAGTACGGACTAGCGGCGAGCAGTACTTC.

V usage is TRBV19 and J usage is TRBJ1-2; D is perhaps TRBD1 (6 bases). Trimming took off 6 bases at V and 2 bases at J, with 16 bases between the two ends. From germline, CDR1 is LNHDA and CDR2 SQIVND (reference sequence). The CDR3 loop spans 15 amino acids. CDR3 sequence: CASSTNREQNYGYTF. DNA of the CDR3: TGTGCCAGTAGCACTAACAGGGAACAAAACTATGGCTACACCTTC.

V usage is TRBV5-4 and J usage is TRBJ2-7; D is ambiguous. The CDR3 sequence is 13 residues long. Germline values: CDR1 SGHNT, CDR2 YYREEE (reference sequence). Between the trimmed V and J ends, which lost 1 base and 0 bases, there was a span of 5 bases. The CDR3 sequence: CASSLMSSYEQYF. The CDR3 DNA follows: TGTGCCAGCAGCTTGATGAGCTCCTACGAGCAGTACTTC.

The V gene is TRBV6-5, the J gene TRBJ1-1; a weak D match, TRBD1 (6 bases). Per germline, CDR1 MNHEY and CDR2 SVGAGI. V shed 0 bases and J shed 1 base, with 9 bases lying between them. The CDR3 is made up of 15 amino acids. The CDR3 loop reads CASSYSGRGNTEAFF. For the CDR3, the DNA is TGTGCCAGCAGTTACTCCGGCAGGGGGAACACTGAAGCTTTCTTT.

The rearrangement links TRBV10-1 to TRBJ2-3; no reliable D call. Germline V gives CDR1 WNHNN, CDR2 SYGVQD (reference sequence). The CDR3 contains 14 residues. Trimming took 0 bases from V and 3 from J, leaving 7 bases between them. CDR3 nucleotides: TGCGCCAGCAGTGAGTCCAGAACGACAGATACGCAGTATTTT. This translates into CASSESRTTDTQYF.